The 29 T cell receptor beta chains in this list originate from one sample, sequenced in a study of identical twins. TCRdb fed the 5' RACE reads into MiXCR, producing one record per CDR3 protein. This table holds 550,000 to 700,000 distinct CDR3 sequences, over 20% found once. The data were also submitted as part of a second study, on T cells expressing NK-cell markers.

What was sequenced was PBMCs. Every receptor here comes from a woman between 18 and 29 years old in good health.

This chain connects TRBV20-1 to TRBJ2-1; possibly TRBD2 for D (5 bases). The CDR3 is made up of 14 amino acids. In germline, CDR1 is DFQATT, CDR2 SNEGSKA (reference sequence). V was trimmed by 6 bases and J by 10 bases, leaving 22 bases between them. The CDR3 spells CSAQDGPGRGEQFF. CDR3 in DNA: TGCAGTGCCCAGGACGGCCCGGGGAGAGGAGAGCAGTTCTTC.

This CDR3 is CAIRTVTGQGLNEQFF. The CDR3 coding sequence is TGTGCCATCAGAACAGTCACGGGACAGGGGCTCAATGAGCAGTTCTTC. The gene calls are TRBV10-3 and TRBJ2-1, with 10 bases fitting TRBD1. The CDR3 length is 16 residues. V trimming: 6 bases; J trimming: 6 bases; junction bases outside the gene matches: 11. In germline, CDR1 is ENHRY, CDR2 SYGVKD.

This clonotype has more than one count but fewer than ten. The CDR3, as DNA: TGTGCCAGCAGCTTATTTCGGGGAAAACTGTTTTTT. Translating gives CASSLFRGKLFF. The V and J genes are TRBV5-6 and TRBJ1-4; no clear D gene. The V gene lost 2 bases and the J gene lost 10 bases, with 9 bases spanning the gap. The CDR3 is 12 amino acids. CDR1 and CDR2 (germline): SGHDT, YYEEEE.

This clonotype has a handful of counts. The chain carries TRBV5-1 and TRBJ2-2, with D uncertain. CDR1 is SGHRS, CDR2 YFSETQ, per germline. The ends were cut back, 2 bases at V and 0 bases at J, with 11 bases in the middle. This CDR3 has 16 amino acids. This chain's CDR3 is CASSLRVQTNTGELFF. The CDR3 coding sequence is TGCGCCAGCAGCTTAAGGGTCCAGACGAACACCGGGGAGCTGTTTTTT.

This chain joins TRBV5-1 and TRBJ2-3; TRBD1 or TRBD2 may be the D gene (5 bases each). V was trimmed by 4 bases and J by 6 bases, leaving 18 bases between them. CDR1 is SGHRS and CDR2 is YFSETQ in the germline V gene. The CDR3 loop spans 15 amino acids. The DNA for the CDR3 is TGCGCCAGCAGCCATGATGGGGGAAACACTGATACGCAGTATTTT. Translated, it gives CASSHDGGNTDTQYF. Together with reference TRBV5-1 and TRBJ2-3, the CDR3 gives the full variable domain: KAGVTQTPRYLIKTRGQQVTLSCSPISGHRSVSWYQQTPGQGLQFLFEYFSETQRNKGNFPGRFSGRQFSNSRSEMNVSTLELGDSALYLCASSHDGGNTDTQYFGPGTRLTVL.

The chain employs TRBV13 and TRBJ2-5; D may be TRBD1 or TRBD2 (5 bases each). V was cut by 1 base and J by 4 bases, with 16 bases left in between. The CDR3 sequence is 16 residues long. CDR1 and CDR2 from the germline V gene are PRHDT and FYEKMQ (reference sequence). The CDR3: CASSLEGRRGVETQYF. CDR3 DNA: TGTGCCAGCAGCTTAGAAGGCAGGCGAGGGGTAGAGACCCAGTACTTC.

The rearrangement links TRBV6-1 to TRBJ1-2, with unresolved D. V lost 6 bases to trimming and J lost 3 bases, with 14 bases between them. The CDR3 is 14 amino acids. Germline loops: CDR1 MNHNS, CDR2 SASEGT. The DNA of the CDR3 is TGTGCCAGCAGCCGCTCCGGGGATTACTATGGCTACACCTTC. Protein product: CASSRSGDYYGYTF.

This chain connects TRBV9 to TRBJ2-7; D call uncertain. The V end lost 4 bases, the J end lost 2 bases, and 13 bases lay between the germline ends. CDR1 and CDR2 from the germline V gene are SGDLS and YYNGEE. The CDR3 contains 14 residues. The CDR3 here is CASSSRTDPYEQYF. CDR3 bases: TGTGCCAGCAGCTCCCGGACGGATCCCTACGAGCAGTACTTC.

The V gene is TRBV6-2 or TRBV6-3, the J gene TRBJ1-1; D remains ambiguous. The ends were cut back, 5 bases at V and 8 bases at J, with 24 bases in the middle. Germline V gene sequence: CDR1 MNHEY, CDR2 SVGEGT. CDR3 size: 16 residues. This CDR3 is CASSSHPGYGFTEAFF. The CDR3 nucleotides are TGTGCCAGCAGTAGCCACCCGGGTTATGGGTTCACCGAAGCTTTCTTT.

The chain recombines TRBV7-9 with TRBJ2-3; D call uncertain. CDR1 is SEHNR and CDR2 is FQNEAQ in the germline V gene (reference sequence). V gave up 2 bases and J gave up 1 base, with 7 bases separating them. This CDR3 region has 14 residues. The DNA of the CDR3 is TGTGCCAGCAGCTTATCCTTAGGCACAGATACGCAGTATTTT. Translated: CASSLSLGTDTQYF.

This sequence joins TRBV20-1 and TRBJ1-1; 9 bases match TRBD1. There are 12 residues in the CDR3. V dropped 6 bases and J dropped 4; count of bases not matched to a gene: 3. Germline loops: CDR1 DFQATT, CDR2 SNEGSKA (reference sequence). The CDR3 here is CSAGTGTTEAFF. CDR3 nucleotide sequence: TGCAGTGCAGGGACAGGGACCACTGAAGCTTTCTTT.

This clonotype occurred a few times. This rearrangement joins TRBV24-1 to TRBJ2-1; 13 nucleotides align to TRBD2. The CDR3 length is 16 residues. Looked up from germline, CDR1 is KGHDR and CDR2 is SFDVKD. Trimming at V came to 4 bases and at J to 9 bases, leaving 8 bases not matched to a gene. CDR3 protein: CATSEPGTSGTAEQFF. CDR3 nucleotide sequence: TGTGCCACCAGTGAGCCCGGGACTAGCGGGACGGCTGAGCAGTTCTTC.

In its sample, this clonotype was seen a few times. The V and J genes are TRBV12-3 or TRBV12-4 and TRBJ2-1; 7 bases agree with TRBD2. V lost 3 bases to trimming and J lost 8 bases; unmatched junction nucleotides: 7. The CDR3 has 14 amino acids. The DNA for the CDR3 is TGTGCCAGCAGTTTTCGTCTAGCGGCCCATGAGCAGTTCTTC. It is translated as CASSFRLAAHEQFF.

CDR3 coding DNA: TGTGCCAGCAGCCCAAGGGACCGGGGTGAAGCTTTCTTT. Its protein product is CASSPRDRGEAFF. The chain has TRBV9 and TRBJ1-1; maybe TRBD1 (5 bases). Germline V CDR1 and CDR2: SGDLS, YYNGEE. The CDR3 runs to 13 residues. V shed 4 bases and J shed 7 bases, with 14 bases lying between them. Filled out from reference TRBV9 and TRBJ1-1, the complete variable domain reads DSGVTQTPKHLITATGQRVTLRCSPRSGDLSVYWYQQSLDQGLQFLIQYYNGEERAKGNILERFSAQQFPDLHSELNLSSLELGDSALYFCASSPRDRGEAFFGQGTRLTVV.

V is TRBV14 and J is TRBJ2-7; no firm D call. V was pared by 4 bases and J by 2 bases, with 9 bases between. The CDR3 contains 13 residues. CDR1 SGHDN and CDR2 FVKESK come from the germline V gene. The DNA of the CDR3 is TGTGCCAGCAGCCCACTTGGGGCCTACGAGCAGTACTTC. Protein product: CASSPLGAYEQYF.

The chain combines TRBV6-1 with TRBJ2-7, with D uncertain. The V gene lost 6 bases and the J gene lost 4 bases, with 16 bases spanning the gap. CDR3 size: 14 residues. The germline CDR1 and CDR2 sequences are MNHNS and SASEGT. The CDR3 DNA reads TGTGCCAGCAGCCTAACCTTTAGGAGATACGAGCAGTACTTC. This codes for CASSLTFRRYEQYF.

In its sample, this clonotype was seen a few times. The V call is TRBV29-1, the J call TRBJ1-2; the D is unclear. The CDR3 sequence is 12 residues long. In germline, CDR1 is SQVTM, CDR2 ANQGSEA. The V gene lost 5 bases and the J gene lost 4 bases, with 11 bases spanning the gap. The CDR3 region is CSVYDLGYGYTF. CDR3 sequence (DNA): TGCAGCGTTTACGACCTGGGCTATGGCTACACCTTC.

As regards this clonotype: This may be a read error: a much more frequent sequence differs by one nucleotide. V usage is TRBV12-3 or TRBV12-4 and J usage is TRBJ2-7, with D unresolved. The V gene lost 6 bases and the J gene lost 1 base, with 10 bases spanning the gap. The CDR3 length is 13 residues. The CDR3 nucleotides are TGTGCCAGCAGGTTGCACGGATCCTACGAGCAGTACTTC. Encoded protein: CASRLHGSYEQYF.

This clonotype was detected many times. This rearrangement joins TRBV9 to TRBJ2-1; TRBD2 aligns across 10 bases. With V trimmed by 4 bases and J by 8 bases, 6 bases remained unmatched. Germline lookup yields CDR1 SGDLS and CDR2 YYNGEE. The CDR3 runs 14 residues. The CDR3 DNA follows: TGTGCCAGCAGCATCACTAGCGGGGCCGATGAGCAGTTCTTC. Protein product: CASSITSGADEQFF.

The CDR3 DNA follows: TGTGCCAGCAGTTTTTCCGTGAGGGAGCAGTACTTC. Encoded protein: CASSFSVREQYF. V usage is TRBV12-3 or TRBV12-4 and J usage is TRBJ2-7, with unresolved D. With 3 bases removed from V and 7 bases from J, the gap between germline ends came to 10 bases. The CDR3 covers 12 residues.

In its sample, this clonotype was seen many times. This chain uses TRBV20-1 with TRBJ2-5; 11 nucleotides align to TRBD1. The CDR3 extends over 13 amino acids. Per germline, CDR1 DFQATT and CDR2 SNEGSKA (reference sequence). The V gene end was trimmed by 6 bases and the J gene end by 4 bases; junction bases not matched to a gene: 4. The CDR3: CSAGTGGRETQYF. The CDR3 DNA follows: TGCAGTGCCGGGACAGGGGGTAGAGAGACCCAGTACTTC.

J is TRBJ1-3 and V is TRBV11-1; D is undetermined. The CDR3 contains 20 residues. V was cut by 4 bases and J by 0 bases, with 25 bases left in between. Germline V gene lookup returns CDR1 SGHAT and CDR2 FQDESV (reference sequence). The CDR3 here is CASSSPLRGHRNFSGNTIYF. The DNA of the CDR3 is TGTGCCAGCAGCTCCCCCCTCCGAGGGCACCGAAATTTCTCTGGAAACACCATATATTTT.

This clonotype was seen only a few times. The chain carries TRBV20-1 and TRBJ2-5; D is perhaps TRBD2 (6 bases). Germline loops: CDR1 DFQATT, CDR2 SNEGSKA (reference sequence). Trimming removed 3 bases at V and 4 bases at J, with 21 bases between. CDR3 length: 16 residues. This CDR3 is CSARLLWAGSAETQYF. The CDR3 DNA sequence: TGCAGTGCTAGGCTTCTCTGGGCGGGATCTGCAGAGACCCAGTACTTC.

This clonotype came up many times. The rearrangement uses TRBV12-3 or TRBV12-4 and TRBJ2-3, with D unclear. Trimming removed 7 bases at V and 1 base at J, with 12 bases between. CDR3 length equals 14 residues. The CDR3 loop is CASTWNAGTDTQYF. The DNA for the CDR3 is TGTGCCAGCACCTGGAACGCCGGCACAGATACGCAGTATTTT.

This clonotype was detected a few times. One end of the junction is discordant with germline, which a read error may explain. The gene calls are TRBV12-3 or TRBV12-4 and TRBJ1-3; D is unresolved. CDR3 length: 14 residues. Here the CDR3 reads CASRLELSGNTIYF. CDR3 sequence (DNA): TGTGCCAGCAGATTAGAACTCTCTGGAAACACCATATATTTT.

The chain combines TRBV20-1 with TRBJ2-7, with unresolved D. CDR3 length: 12 residues. Germline loops: CDR1 DFQATT, CDR2 SNEGSKA (reference sequence). The germline V and J ends were trimmed by 3 bases and 6 bases, with 12 bases remaining between them. The CDR3 region is CSAREGRGEQYF. CDR3 bases: TGCAGTGCTAGGGAAGGGCGAGGCGAGCAGTACTTC.

The chain joins TRBV20-1 to TRBJ1-2, with D hard to call. The CDR3 consists of 11 residues. V was clipped by 4 bases and J by 4 bases, with 7 bases between them. Germline CDR1 reads DFQATT; CDR2 reads SNEGSKA (reference sequence). The CDR3 here is CSAIDRYGYTF. The CDR3 DNA reads TGCAGTGCTATCGACCGCTATGGCTACACCTTC.

The chain is built from TRBV12-3 or TRBV12-4 and TRBJ1-5; D gene uncertain. This CDR3 is 14 amino acids long. Trimming removed 7 bases at V and 10 bases at J, with 20 bases between. The chain's CDR3 is CASKEGNSNRPQHF. CDR3 in DNA: TGTGCCAGCAAGGAGGGTAATAGCAATCGTCCCCAGCATTTT.

The sample holds one count of this clonotype. The chain links TRBV9 to TRBJ2-3, with unresolved D. Trimming removed 0 bases at V and 5 bases at J, with 10 bases between. This CDR3 has 14 amino acids. The germline V gene encodes CDR1 SGDLS and CDR2 YYNGEE. CDR3 protein: CASSVALGIDTQYF. CDR3 nucleotides: TGTGCCAGCAGCGTAGCTCTGGGGATAGATACGCAGTATTTT.